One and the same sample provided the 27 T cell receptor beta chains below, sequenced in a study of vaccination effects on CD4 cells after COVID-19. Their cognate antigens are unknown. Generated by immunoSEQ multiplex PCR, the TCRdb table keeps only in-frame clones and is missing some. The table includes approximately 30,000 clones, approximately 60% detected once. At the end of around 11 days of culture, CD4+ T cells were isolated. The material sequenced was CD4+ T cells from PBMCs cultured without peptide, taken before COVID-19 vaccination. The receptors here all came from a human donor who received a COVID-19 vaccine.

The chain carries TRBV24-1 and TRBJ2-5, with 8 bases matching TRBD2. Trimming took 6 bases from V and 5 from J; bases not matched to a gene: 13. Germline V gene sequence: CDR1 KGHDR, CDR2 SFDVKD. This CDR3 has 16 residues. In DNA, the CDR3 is TGTGCCACCAGTCCAAATGGGGGACTAGGGCCGGAGACCCAGTACTTC. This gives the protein CATSPNGGLGPETQYF.

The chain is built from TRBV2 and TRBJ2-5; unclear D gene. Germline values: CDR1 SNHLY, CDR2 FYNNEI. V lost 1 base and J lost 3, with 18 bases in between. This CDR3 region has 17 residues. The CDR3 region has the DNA TGTGCCAGCAGTGAAGTGAGTGGAATCGGTGGGGAAGAGACCCAGTACTTC. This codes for CASSEVSGIGGEETQYF.

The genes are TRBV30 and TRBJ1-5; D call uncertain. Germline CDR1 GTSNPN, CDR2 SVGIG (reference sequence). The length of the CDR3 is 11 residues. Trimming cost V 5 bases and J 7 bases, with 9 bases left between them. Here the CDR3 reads CAWGVGQPQHF. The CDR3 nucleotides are TGTGCCTGGGGAGTGGGGCAGCCCCAGCATTTT.

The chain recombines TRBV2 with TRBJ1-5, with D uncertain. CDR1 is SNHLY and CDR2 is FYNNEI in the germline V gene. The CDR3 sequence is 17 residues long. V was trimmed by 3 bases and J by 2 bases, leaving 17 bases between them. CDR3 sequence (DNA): TGTGCCAGCAGTGATCTGGAAGGGCGGCTGGGCAATCAGCCCCAGCATTTT. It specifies CASSDLEGRLGNQPQHF. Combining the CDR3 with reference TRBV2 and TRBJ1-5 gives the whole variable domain EPEVTQTPSHQVTQMGQEVILRCVPISNHLYFYWYRQILGQKVEFLVSFYNNEISEKSEIFDDQFSVERPDGSNFTLKIRSTKLEDSAMYFCASSDLEGRLGNQPQHFGDGTRLSIL.

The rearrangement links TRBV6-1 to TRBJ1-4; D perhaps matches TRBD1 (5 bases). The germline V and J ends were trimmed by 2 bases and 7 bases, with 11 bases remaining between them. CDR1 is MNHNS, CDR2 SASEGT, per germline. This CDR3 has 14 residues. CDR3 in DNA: TGTGCCAGCAGTGAACGCAGGGATGGTGAAAAACTGTTTTTT. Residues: CASSERRDGEKLFF.

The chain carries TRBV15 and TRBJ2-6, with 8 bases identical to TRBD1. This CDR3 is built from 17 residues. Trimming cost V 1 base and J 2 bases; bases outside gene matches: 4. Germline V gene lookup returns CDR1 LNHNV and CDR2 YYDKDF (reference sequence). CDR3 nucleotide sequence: TGTGCCACCAGCAGAGGGACAGGGCTCGCTGGGGCCAACGTCCTGACTTTC. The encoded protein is CATSRGTGLAGANVLTF.

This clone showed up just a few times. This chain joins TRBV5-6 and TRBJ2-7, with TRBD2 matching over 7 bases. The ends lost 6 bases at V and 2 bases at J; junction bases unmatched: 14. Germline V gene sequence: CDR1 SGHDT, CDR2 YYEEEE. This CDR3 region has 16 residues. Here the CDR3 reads CASTQRGSGFPYEQYF. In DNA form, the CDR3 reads TGTGCCAGCACCCAGAGAGGTAGCGGGTTTCCCTACGAGCAGTACTTC.

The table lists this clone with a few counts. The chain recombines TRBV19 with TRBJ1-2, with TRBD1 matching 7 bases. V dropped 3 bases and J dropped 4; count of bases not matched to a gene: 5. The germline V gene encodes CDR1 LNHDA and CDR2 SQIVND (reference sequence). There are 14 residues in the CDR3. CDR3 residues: CASSIDRAFYGYTF. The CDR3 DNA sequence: TGTGCCAGTAGTATTGACAGGGCCTTCTATGGCTACACCTTC.

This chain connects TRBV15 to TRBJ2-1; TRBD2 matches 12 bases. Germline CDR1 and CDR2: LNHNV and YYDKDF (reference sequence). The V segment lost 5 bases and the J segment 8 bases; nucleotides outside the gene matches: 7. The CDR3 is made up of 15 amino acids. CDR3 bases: TGTGCCACCAGCTTCCGACTAGCGGGAGCCGATGAGCAGTTCTTC. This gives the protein CATSFRLAGADEQFF.

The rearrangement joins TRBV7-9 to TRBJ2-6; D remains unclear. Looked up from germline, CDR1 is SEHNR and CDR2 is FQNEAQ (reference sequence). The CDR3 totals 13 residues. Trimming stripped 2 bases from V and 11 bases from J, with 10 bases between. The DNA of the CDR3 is TGTGCCAGCAGCTTAAATGGTTTTGACGTCCTGACTTTC. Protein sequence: CASSLNGFDVLTF. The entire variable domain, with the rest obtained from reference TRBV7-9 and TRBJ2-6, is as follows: DTGVSQNPRHKITKRGQNVTFRCDPISEHNRLYWYRQTLGQGPEFLTYFQNEAQLEKSRLLSDRFSAERPKGSFSTLEIQRTEQGDSAMYLCASSLNGFDVLTFGAGSRLTVL.

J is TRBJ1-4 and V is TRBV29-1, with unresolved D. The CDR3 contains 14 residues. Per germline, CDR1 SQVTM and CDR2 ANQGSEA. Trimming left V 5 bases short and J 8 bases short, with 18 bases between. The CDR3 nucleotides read TGCAGCGTTTCCAGAGGGTCCGCTGCGGAAAAACTGTTTTTT. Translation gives CSVSRGSAAEKLFF.

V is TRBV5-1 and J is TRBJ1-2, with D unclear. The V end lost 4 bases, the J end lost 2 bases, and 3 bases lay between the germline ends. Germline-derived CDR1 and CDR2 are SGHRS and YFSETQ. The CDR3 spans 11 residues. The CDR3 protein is CASSANYGYTF. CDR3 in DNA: TGCGCCAGCAGCGCCAACTATGGCTACACCTTC.

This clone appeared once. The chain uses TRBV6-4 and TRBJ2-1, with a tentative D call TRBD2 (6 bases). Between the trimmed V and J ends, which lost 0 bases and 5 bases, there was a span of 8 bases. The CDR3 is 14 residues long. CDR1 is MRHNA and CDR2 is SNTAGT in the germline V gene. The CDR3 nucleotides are TGTGCCAGCAGTGACTCTAGCGGTAACAATGAGCAGTTCTTC. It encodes CASSDSSGNNEQFF.

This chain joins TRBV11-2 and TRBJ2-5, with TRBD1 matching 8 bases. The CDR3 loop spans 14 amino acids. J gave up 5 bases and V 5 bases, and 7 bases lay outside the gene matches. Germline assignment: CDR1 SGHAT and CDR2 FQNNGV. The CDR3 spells CASSRDRGGETQYF. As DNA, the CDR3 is TGTGCCAGCAGCCGTGACAGGGGCGGTGAGACCCAGTACTTC.

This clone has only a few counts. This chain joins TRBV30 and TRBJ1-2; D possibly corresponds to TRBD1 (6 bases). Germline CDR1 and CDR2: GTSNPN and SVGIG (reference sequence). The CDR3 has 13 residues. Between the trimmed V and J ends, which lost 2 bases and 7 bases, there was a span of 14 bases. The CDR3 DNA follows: TGTGCCTGGAGTCAAATACAGGGCGGTGGCTACACCTTC. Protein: CAWSQIQGGGYTF. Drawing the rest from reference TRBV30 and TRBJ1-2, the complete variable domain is SQTIHQWPATLVQPVGSPLSLECTVEGTSNPNLYWYRQAAGRGLQLLFYSVGIGQISSEVPQNLSASRPQDRQFILSSKKLLLSDSGFYLCAWSQIQGGGYTFGSGTRLTVV.

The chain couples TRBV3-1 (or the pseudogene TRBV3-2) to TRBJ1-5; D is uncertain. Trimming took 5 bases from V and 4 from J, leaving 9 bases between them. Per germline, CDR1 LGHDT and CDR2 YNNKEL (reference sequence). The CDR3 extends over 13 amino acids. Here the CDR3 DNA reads TGTGCCAGCAGCTCTGACTGGAATCAGCCCCAGCATTTT. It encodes CASSSDWNQPQHF.

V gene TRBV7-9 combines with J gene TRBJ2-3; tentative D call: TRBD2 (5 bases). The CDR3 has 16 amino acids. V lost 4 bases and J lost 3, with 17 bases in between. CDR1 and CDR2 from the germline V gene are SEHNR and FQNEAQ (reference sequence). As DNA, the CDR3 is TGTGCCAGCAGCTCCCTCTATTGGGGAGTAACAGATACGCAGTATTTT. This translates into CASSSLYWGVTDTQYF. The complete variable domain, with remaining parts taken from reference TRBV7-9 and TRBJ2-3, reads DTGVSQNPRHKITKRGQNVTFRCDPISEHNRLYWYRQTLGQGPEFLTYFQNEAQLEKSRLLSDRFSAERPKGSFSTLEIQRTEQGDSAMYLCASSSLYWGVTDTQYFGPGTRLTVL.

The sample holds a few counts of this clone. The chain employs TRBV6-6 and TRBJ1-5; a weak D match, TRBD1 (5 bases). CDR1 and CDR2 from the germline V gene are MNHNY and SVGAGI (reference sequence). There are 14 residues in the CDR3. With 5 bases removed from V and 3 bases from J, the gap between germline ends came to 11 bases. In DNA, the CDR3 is TGTGCCAGCAGTAAACAGGAAATCAATCAGCCCCAGCATTTT. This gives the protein CASSKQEINQPQHF.

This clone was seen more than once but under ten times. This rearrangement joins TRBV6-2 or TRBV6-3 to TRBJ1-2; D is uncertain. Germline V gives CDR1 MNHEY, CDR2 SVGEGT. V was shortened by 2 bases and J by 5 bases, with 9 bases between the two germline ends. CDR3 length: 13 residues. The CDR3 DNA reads TGTGCCAGCAGTTACCGAGGGCCGTATGGCTACACCTTC. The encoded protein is CASSYRGPYGYTF.

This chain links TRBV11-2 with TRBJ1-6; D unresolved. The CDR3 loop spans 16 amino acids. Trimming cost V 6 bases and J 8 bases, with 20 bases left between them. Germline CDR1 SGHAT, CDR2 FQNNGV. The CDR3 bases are TGTGCCAGCAGTTCTCTGCGTTCAGGACGATATTCACCCCTCCACTTT. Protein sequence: CASSSLRSGRYSPLHF.

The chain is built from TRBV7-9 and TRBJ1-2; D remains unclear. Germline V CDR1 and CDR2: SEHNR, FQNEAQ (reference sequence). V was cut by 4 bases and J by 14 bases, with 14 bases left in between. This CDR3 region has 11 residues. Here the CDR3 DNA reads TGTGCCAGCAGCTCCGGCCCCGGGGAGACCTTC. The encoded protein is CASSSGPGETF.

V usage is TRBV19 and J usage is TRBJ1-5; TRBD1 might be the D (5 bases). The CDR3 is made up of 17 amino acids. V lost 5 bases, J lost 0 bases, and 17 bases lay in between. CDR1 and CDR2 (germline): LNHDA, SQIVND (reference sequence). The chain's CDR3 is CASSARRDYHSNQPQHF. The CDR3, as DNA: TGTGCCAGTAGTGCCCGCAGGGACTACCATAGCAATCAGCCCCAGCATTTT.

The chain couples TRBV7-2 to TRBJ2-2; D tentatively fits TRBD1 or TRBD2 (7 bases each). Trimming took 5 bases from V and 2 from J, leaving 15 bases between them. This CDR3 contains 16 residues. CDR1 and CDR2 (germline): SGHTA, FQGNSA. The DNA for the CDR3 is TGTGCCAGCAGCCCCAGGGGGGGGCTCAACACCGGGGAGCTGTTTTTT. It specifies CASSPRGGLNTGELFF.

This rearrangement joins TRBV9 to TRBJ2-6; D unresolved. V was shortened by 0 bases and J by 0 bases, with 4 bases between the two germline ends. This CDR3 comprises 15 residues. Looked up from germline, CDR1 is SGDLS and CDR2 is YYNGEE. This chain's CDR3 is CASSVGNSGANVLTF. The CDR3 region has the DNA TGTGCCAGCAGCGTAGGGAACTCTGGGGCCAACGTCCTGACTTTC.

The CDR3 protein is CASSLQVQNTEAFF. In DNA, the CDR3 is TGTGCCAGCTCACTACAGGTTCAGAACACTGAAGCTTTCTTT. The chain couples TRBV18 to TRBJ1-1; a possible D gene is TRBD1 (5 bases). The ends were cut back, 4 bases at V and 1 base at J, with 10 bases in the middle. The CDR3 covers 14 residues. Germline lookup yields CDR1 KGHSH and CDR2 LQKENI.

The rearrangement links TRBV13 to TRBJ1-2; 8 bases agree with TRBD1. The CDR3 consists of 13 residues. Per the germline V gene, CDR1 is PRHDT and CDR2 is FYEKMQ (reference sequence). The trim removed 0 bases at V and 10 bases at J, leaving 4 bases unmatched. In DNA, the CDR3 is TGTGCCAGCAGCTTAGGTGGACAGGGATTCTACACCTTC. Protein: CASSLGGQGFYTF.

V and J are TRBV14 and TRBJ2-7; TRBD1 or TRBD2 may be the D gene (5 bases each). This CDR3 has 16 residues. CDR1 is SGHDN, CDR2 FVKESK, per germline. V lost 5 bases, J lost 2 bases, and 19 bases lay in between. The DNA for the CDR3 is TGTGCCAGCAGCTTTCGACAGTTCGGGGAACCCTACGAGCAGTACTTC. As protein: CASSFRQFGEPYEQYF.